This TCR beta chain was sequenced in a study of cytomegalovirus exposure and HLA in healthy donors. Primers: 60 Vbeta forward and 13 Jbeta reverse. Some clones are missing from TCRdb's copy, which holds only in-frame ones; the method was immunoSEQ multiplex PCR. The table has 30,000 to 40,000 clones, 60% to 70% seen once. The CDR3 runs to 13 residues. V was pared by 1 base and J by 10 bases, with 3 bases of the junction left unmatched. The V gene's germline CDR1 is MNHNS and CDR2 SASEGT. Points from the study as a whole: It was shown in a later analysis that HLA-associated TCR beta chains were more clonally expanded than other, equally common chains. Published work reported that the classifier diagnosed cytomegalovirus status with high specificity and sensitivity. HLA alleles were associated with 18,000 or so TCR beta sequences in a later analysis at 0.05 false discovery rate.

About this clone: The antigen is unknown.

This TCR came from a man aged 40-49 years in good health and CMV-seronegative. Sequencing used PBMCs. The genes are TRBV6-1 and TRBJ1-1; the match to TRBD1 covers 10 bases. The CDR3 sequence is CASSEGQGARAFF. In DNA form, the CDR3 reads TGTGCCAGCAGTGAAGGACAGGGGGCGAGAGCTTTCTTT.